Shown below are 6 T cell receptor beta chains from a single sample sequenced in a study of shared clonotypes between healthy human individuals. Sequencing was performed with immunoSEQ multiplex PCR; in TCRdb, only in-frame clones are kept and a portion is missing. The sample lists approximately 1,500,000 clones, around 98% occurring once. Sequenced material: naive CD4+ T cells sorted from blood. Subset reported: CD45RA+ positively selected. These receptors originate from a man aged 25 to 40 in good health.

On this clone: A junction end diverges from the germline sequence, so it may reflect a read error. V and J are TRBV6-5 and TRBJ2-7; D tentatively reads TRBD1 or TRBD2 (5 bases each). Germline V CDR1 and CDR2: MNHEY, SVGAGI. CDR3 length: 12 residues. The CDR3 sequence is CASSYDRSATDF. The CDR3 DNA sequence: TGTGCCAGCAGTTACGATCGTAGCGCGACAGACTTC.

The chain employs TRBV6-1 and TRBJ2-7; D possibly corresponds to TRBD1 (5 bases). Trimming took 7 bases from V and 3 from J, leaving 13 bases between them. From germline, CDR1 is MNHNS and CDR2 SASEGT. The CDR3 covers 13 residues. The CDR3 DNA follows: TGTGCCAGCAAAAACGACAGATACTACGAGCAGTACTTC. Translating gives CASKNDRYYEQYF.

V gene TRBV6-6 combines with J gene TRBJ2-7, with D possibly being TRBD2 (6 bases). V lost 6 bases, J lost 4 bases, and 16 bases lay in between. In germline, CDR1 is MNHNY, CDR2 SVGAGI (reference sequence). The CDR3 runs to 14 residues. The CDR3 coding sequence is TGTGCCAGCAGGAGTAGCGGCTCCCGGTACGAGCAGTACTTC. It is translated as CASRSSGSRYEQYF.

The V call is TRBV28, the J call TRBJ2-2; TRBD1 aligns across 8 bases. CDR3 size: 16 residues. Germline lookup yields CDR1 MDHEN and CDR2 SYDVKM. V lost 3 bases and J lost 1; bases outside the gene matches: 4. Here the CDR3 DNA reads TGTGCCAGCAGTTTGGTGGGACAGGAGAACACCGGGGAGCTGTTTTTT. Translating it yields CASSLVGQENTGELFF.

On this clone: Other DNA sequences in this sample translate to the same CDR3. The chain joins TRBV5-1 to TRBJ2-1; 10 nucleotides agree with TRBD2. The J segment lost 0 bases and the V segment lost 2 bases, leaving 2 bases of the junction unmatched. Per germline, CDR1 SGHRS and CDR2 YFSETQ. The CDR3 contains 16 residues. This CDR3 reads CASSFASGSSYNEQFF. The CDR3, as DNA: TGCGCCAGCAGCTTCGCTAGCGGGAGCTCCTACAATGAGCAGTTCTTC.

The chain joins TRBV7-9 to TRBJ2-7; D unresolved. The CDR3 is made up of 14 amino acids. V was shortened by 5 bases and J by 9 bases, with 20 bases between the two germline ends. Per germline, CDR1 SEHNR and CDR2 FQNEAQ (reference sequence). CDR3 sequence reads: CASSPISPQLRQYF. As DNA, the CDR3 is TGTGCCAGCAGCCCCATTTCACCACAACTCCGGCAGTACTTC.